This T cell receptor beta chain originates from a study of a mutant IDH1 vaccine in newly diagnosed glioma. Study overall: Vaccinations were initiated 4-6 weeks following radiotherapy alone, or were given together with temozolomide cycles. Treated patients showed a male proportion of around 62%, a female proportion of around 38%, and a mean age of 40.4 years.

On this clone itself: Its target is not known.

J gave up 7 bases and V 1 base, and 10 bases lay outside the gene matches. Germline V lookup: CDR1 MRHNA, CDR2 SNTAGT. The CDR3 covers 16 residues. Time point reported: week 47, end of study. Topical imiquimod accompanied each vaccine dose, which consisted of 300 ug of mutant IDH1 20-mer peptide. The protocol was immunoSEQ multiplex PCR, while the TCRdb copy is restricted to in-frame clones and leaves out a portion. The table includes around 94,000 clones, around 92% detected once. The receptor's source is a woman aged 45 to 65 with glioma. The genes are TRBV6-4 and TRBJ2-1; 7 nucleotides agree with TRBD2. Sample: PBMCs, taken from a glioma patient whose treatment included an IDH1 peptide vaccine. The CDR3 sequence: CASSDLGGRRLNEQFF. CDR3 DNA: TGTGCCAGCAGTGACTTAGGCGGGAGACGTCTGAATGAGCAGTTCTTC.